The 27 T cell receptor beta chains below all came from one sample that was sequenced in a study of early T cells in non-severe SARS-CoV-2 infection. TCRdb redid the calling of the 5' RACE reads with MiXCR, one entry per CDR3 protein. This table has 90,000 to 120,000 distinct CDR3 sequences, 11% appearing once. Sample: whole blood. All receptors derive from an adult who was a healthcare worker with PCR-confirmed SARS-CoV-2 infection or an uninfected control (not recorded which).

This clonotype was counted at least ten times. J is TRBJ1-1 and V is TRBV5-4, with TRBD1 matching over 9 bases. CDR3 size: 16 residues. The J segment lost 7 bases and the V segment lost 1 base, leaving 11 bases of the junction unmatched. Germline values: CDR1 SGHNT, CDR2 YYREEE (reference sequence). The CDR3 reads CASSLWGQGRKFEAFF. As DNA, the CDR3 is TGTGCCAGCAGCTTGTGGGGACAGGGTCGCAAATTTGAAGCTTTCTTT.

V usage is TRBV7-2 and J usage is TRBJ1-2; D is perhaps TRBD1 (5 bases). The CDR3 runs 18 residues. The germline CDR1 and CDR2 sequences are SGHTA and FQGNSA. The V end lost 8 bases, the J end lost 4 bases, and 29 bases lay between the germline ends. CDR3 in amino acids: CASSPSGRSRIGVYGYTF. The CDR3 region has the DNA TGTGCCAGCTCGCCATCGGGACGGAGTAGGATTGGCGTCTATGGCTACACCTTC.

This clonotype turned up a few times. The chain uses TRBV7-9 and TRBJ1-2, with D unresolved. Germline lookup yields CDR1 SEHNR and CDR2 FQNEAQ (reference sequence). V was pared by 1 base and J by 8 bases, with 14 bases between. The CDR3 extends over 14 amino acids. CDR3 sequence reads: CASSLEVPGWGYTF. The CDR3 DNA sequence: TGTGCCAGCAGCTTAGAAGTCCCCGGGTGGGGCTACACCTTC.

This clonotype was observed at least ten times. This rearrangement joins TRBV11-2 to TRBJ2-1; 8 nucleotides line up with TRBD2. CDR3 length: 19 residues. Germline V gives CDR1 SGHAT, CDR2 FQNNGV. Trimming cost V 5 bases and J 8 bases; bases outside gene matches: 23. The CDR3 nucleotides are TGTGCCAGCAGCCCTACCCTGAGTAGCGGGATTGGGGGGAGTTATGAGCAGTTCTTC. As protein: CASSPTLSSGIGGSYEQFF.

The V and J genes are TRBV28 and TRBJ2-7, with a weak D call TRBD1 (6 bases). The CDR3 length is 12 residues. Germline V lookup: CDR1 MDHEN, CDR2 SYDVKM. Trimming shortened V by 8 bases and J by 6 bases, and 14 bases separated the two germline ends. CDR3 amino acids: CASYSDSTEQYF. The CDR3 coding sequence is TGTGCCAGCTATTCGGACAGCACCGAGCAGTACTTC.

The V gene is TRBV30, the J gene TRBJ2-7, with D perhaps matching TRBD1 or TRBD2 (5 bases each). The ends were cut back, 3 bases at V and 2 bases at J, with 14 bases in the middle. The CDR3 runs to 14 residues. The germline V gene encodes CDR1 GTSNPN and CDR2 SVGIG (reference sequence). The CDR3 DNA reads as TGTGCCTGGAGGAGGGGTTCCCACCCCTACGAGCAGTACTTC. Protein sequence: CAWRRGSHPYEQYF.

This clonotype came up a few times. The V gene is TRBV18, the J gene TRBJ2-2; D is perhaps TRBD2 (6 bases). Per the germline V gene, CDR1 is KGHSH and CDR2 is LQKENI. Trimming shortened V by 3 bases and J by 8 bases, and 16 bases separated the two germline ends. This CDR3 comprises 15 residues. The CDR3 DNA reads as TGTGCCAGCTCACCCACGGCGGGGACCACGGGGGAGCTGTTTTTT. Protein: CASSPTAGTTGELFF. Combining the CDR3 with reference TRBV18 and TRBJ2-2 gives the whole variable domain NAGVMQNPRHLVRRRGQEARLRCSPMKGHSHVYWYRQLPEEGLKFMVYLQKENIIDESGMPKERFSAEFPKEGPSILRIQQVVRGDSAAYFCASSPTAGTTGELFFGEGSRLTVL.

J is TRBJ2-2 and V is TRBV4-1; maybe TRBD1 (6 bases). V lost 0 bases and J lost 4, with 12 bases in between. Germline V gene lookup returns CDR1 MGHRA and CDR2 YSYEKL. The CDR3 loop spans 16 amino acids. DNA for the CDR3: TGCGCCAGCAGCCAAGAACTACAGGGCGGCACCGGGGAGCTGTTTTTT. It specifies CASSQELQGGTGELFF.

Only a few counts were recorded for this clonotype. The chain links TRBV9 to TRBJ1-1; no firm D call. The CDR3 runs to 12 residues. V was cut by 0 bases and J by 8 bases, with 8 bases left in between. CDR1 is SGDLS, CDR2 YYNGEE, per germline. CDR3 in DNA: TGTGCCAGCAGCGTAGAGGGCCCCGAAGCTTTCTTT. It yields the protein CASSVEGPEAFF.

In its sample, this clonotype was seen many times. The chain joins TRBV7-2 to TRBJ2-1; 10 bases are a match to TRBD2. Germline loops: CDR1 SGHTA, CDR2 FQGNSA. This CDR3 comprises 16 residues. V gave up 3 bases and J gave up 7 bases; unmatched junction bases: 9. The CDR3 protein is CASSFLRAGGRNEQFF. The CDR3 DNA reads TGTGCCAGCAGCTTCCTTCGAGCGGGAGGGCGAAATGAGCAGTTCTTC.

There are a few counts of this clonotype. The chain joins TRBV5-1 to TRBJ2-7, with 8 bases identical to TRBD1. CDR3 length: 13 residues. The J segment lost 4 bases and the V segment lost 4 bases, leaving 4 bases of the junction unmatched. Germline V gives CDR1 SGHRS, CDR2 YFSETQ. The chain's CDR3 is CASSAGGLYEQYF. In DNA, the CDR3 is TGCGCCAGCAGCGCAGGGGGCTTGTACGAGCAGTACTTC.

This clonotype was seen only a few times. This chain uses TRBV6-5 with TRBJ1-4, with D maybe TRBD1 (6 bases). The CDR3 loop spans 14 amino acids. Germline CDR1 reads MNHEY; CDR2 reads SVGAGI. V gave up 3 bases and J gave up 10 bases, with 15 bases separating them. For the CDR3, the DNA is TGTGCCAGCAGTTATGCTGCACAGGGTGGAAAACTGTTTTTT. The encoded protein is CASSYAAQGGKLFF.

This clonotype was picked up a small number of times. The rearrangement joins TRBV6-1 to TRBJ2-2; D remains unclear. CDR1 is MNHNS and CDR2 is SASEGT in the germline V gene. V lost 5 bases and J lost 3, with 7 bases in between. CDR3 size: 13 residues. The CDR3 loop reads CASSTQYTGELFF. CDR3 nucleotide sequence: TGTGCCAGCAGTACGCAATACACCGGGGAGCTGTTTTTT.

This rearrangement joins TRBV6-5 to TRBJ1-1; 7 bases line up with TRBD1. V lost 10 bases to trimming and J lost 3 bases; unmatched junction nucleotides: 14. The CDR3 has 15 residues. The V gene's germline CDR1 is MNHEY and CDR2 SVGAGI. Written as DNA, the CDR3 is TGTGCCACCCAGATAGGGGACAGAGAATACACTGAAGCTTTCTTT. Amino acid sequence: CATQIGDREYTEAFF.

In this sample, this clonotype turned up many times. The chain couples TRBV2 to TRBJ1-1; D gene uncertain. CDR3 length: 12 residues. Germline-derived CDR1 and CDR2 are SNHLY and FYNNEI. V gave up 6 bases and J gave up 1 base, with 6 bases separating them. The CDR3: CASRWGNTEAFF. The DNA of the CDR3 is TGTGCCAGCAGGTGGGGGAACACTGAAGCTTTCTTT.

This clonotype was detected ten times or more. The V call is TRBV7-8, the J call TRBJ2-1; D might be TRBD2 (6 bases). The CDR3 is made up of 14 amino acids. With 1 base removed from V and 4 bases from J, the gap between germline ends came to 8 bases. Germline assignment: CDR1 SGHVS and CDR2 FQNEAQ. DNA of the CDR3: TGTGCCAGCAGCTTAGAGGACTATTACAATGAGCAGTTCTTC. It encodes CASSLEDYYNEQFF.

The gene calls are TRBV4-1 and TRBJ2-1; the match to TRBD2 covers 12 bases. Germline V gene data show CDR1 as MGHRA and CDR2 as YSYEKL. The CDR3 covers 16 residues. V was clipped by 4 bases and J by 10 bases; unmatched bases: 11. CDR3 sequence reads: CASSPYLAGGPLEQFF. Written as DNA, the CDR3 is TGCGCCAGCAGCCCTTATCTAGCGGGAGGGCCTTTAGAGCAGTTCTTC.

The chain has TRBV5-1 and TRBJ1-5; D is ambiguous. This CDR3 region has 13 residues. The germline V gene has CDR1 SGHRS and CDR2 YFSETQ. The ends were cut back, 0 bases at V and 5 bases at J, with 6 bases in the middle. CDR3: CASSLAEDQPQHF. The CDR3 bases are TGCGCCAGCAGCTTGGCGGAGGATCAGCCCCAGCATTTT.

This clonotype appeared a few times. The CDR3 is CSAHLAGPSSYNEQFF. The CDR3 nucleotides are TGCAGTGCGCACTTAGCGGGCCCGAGCTCCTACAATGAGCAGTTCTTC. The chain couples TRBV20-1 to TRBJ2-1; 7 bases match TRBD2. The CDR3 sequence is 16 residues long. V dropped 6 bases and J dropped 0; count of bases not matched to a gene: 11. Germline V gene sequence: CDR1 DFQATT, CDR2 SNEGSKA (reference sequence).

This chain links TRBV29-1 with TRBJ2-3; 8 bases fit TRBD1. CDR1 is SQVTM and CDR2 is ANQGSEA in the germline V gene. Losses at the gene ends were 6 bases for V and 5 bases for J; bases not matched to a gene: 7. CDR3 length equals 13 residues. CDR3 region: CSVAPGQGDTQYF. In DNA form, the CDR3 reads TGCAGCGTCGCGCCTGGACAGGGAGATACGCAGTATTTT.

Ten or more counts support this clonotype. The CDR3 is CATSREYTAEQFF. Written as DNA, the CDR3 is TGTGCCACCAGCAGAGAGTATACGGCTGAGCAGTTCTTC. This rearrangement joins TRBV15 to TRBJ2-1; D remains ambiguous. This CDR3 region has 13 residues. Per the germline V gene, CDR1 is LNHNV and CDR2 is YYDKDF (reference sequence). Trimming took 0 bases from V and 9 from J, leaving 9 bases between them.

The chain has TRBV4-3 and TRBJ2-3, with TRBD2 matching 12 bases. CDR3 length: 16 residues. The germline V gene has CDR1 LGHNA and CDR2 YSLEER. The V and J ends lost 0 bases and 4 bases, in that order; junction bases with no gene match: 2. The CDR3 nucleotides read TGCGCCAGCAGCCAAGATCTAGCGGGAGGGCCAGATACGCAGTATTTT. It is translated as CASSQDLAGGPDTQYF.

This clonotype was observed at least ten times. This chain uses TRBV7-9 with TRBJ2-1; perhaps TRBD2 as D (6 bases). This CDR3 comprises 13 residues. The germline V and J ends were trimmed by 1 base and 9 bases, with 10 bases remaining between them. Per germline, CDR1 SEHNR and CDR2 FQNEAQ (reference sequence). The chain's CDR3 is CASSLGRGGEQFF. CDR3 DNA sequence: TGTGCCAGCAGCTTAGGGAGGGGCGGTGAGCAGTTCTTC. The full variable domain, completed using reference TRBV7-9 and TRBJ2-1, is DTGVSQNPRHKITKRGQNVTFRCDPISEHNRLYWYRQTLGQGPEFLTYFQNEAQLEKSRLLSDRFSAERPKGSFSTLEIQRTEQGDSAMYLCASSLGRGGEQFFGPGTRLTVL.

This clonotype was counted a few times. The CDR3 DNA is TGTGCCAGCAGTGGAGACAGGGGACTGGAAAAACTGTTTTTT. Translation gives CASSGDRGLEKLFF. The chain has TRBV27 and TRBJ1-4, with 8 bases that match TRBD1. The CDR3 is 14 amino acids. The germline V gene encodes CDR1 MNHEY and CDR2 SMNVEV (reference sequence). The junction had 7 bases not matched to a gene; V was cut back by 5 bases and J by 8 bases. Together with reference TRBV27 and TRBJ1-4, the CDR3 gives the full variable domain: EAQVTQNPRYLITVTGKKLTVTCSQNMNHEYMSWYRQDPGLGLRQIYYSMNVEVTDKGDVPEGYKVSRKEKRNFPLILESPSPNQTSLYFCASSGDRGLEKLFFGSGTQLSVL.

This chain links TRBV5-1 with TRBJ2-5; 14 positions match TRBD2. Trimming took 4 bases from V and 5 from J; bases not matched to a gene: 4. The CDR3 sequence is 15 residues long. Germline CDR1 reads SGHRS; CDR2 reads YFSETQ. DNA of the CDR3: TGCGCCAGCAGCCCGACTAGCGGGAGGGCTGAGACCCAGTACTTC. This encodes CASSPTSGRAETQYF.

This clonotype showed up just a few times. The rearrangement joins TRBV6-6 to TRBJ2-5, with D perhaps matching TRBD1 (6 bases). CDR1 and CDR2 from the germline V gene are MNHNY and SVGAGI (reference sequence). The germline V and J ends were trimmed by 2 bases and 2 bases, with 15 bases remaining between them. The CDR3 is made up of 16 amino acids. This CDR3 is CASSYQDRFRQETQYF. In DNA, the CDR3 is TGTGCCAGCAGTTACCAGGACAGATTCAGGCAAGAGACCCAGTACTTC.

This clonotype was found once. V usage is TRBV27 and J usage is TRBJ2-1; no clear D gene. CDR3 length: 13 residues. CDR1 is MNHEY and CDR2 is SMNVEV in the germline V gene (reference sequence). With 5 bases removed from V and 8 bases from J, the gap between germline ends came to 13 bases. This CDR3 reads CASSLAIADEQFF. For the CDR3, the DNA is TGTGCCAGCAGTCTCGCTATTGCGGATGAGCAGTTCTTC.